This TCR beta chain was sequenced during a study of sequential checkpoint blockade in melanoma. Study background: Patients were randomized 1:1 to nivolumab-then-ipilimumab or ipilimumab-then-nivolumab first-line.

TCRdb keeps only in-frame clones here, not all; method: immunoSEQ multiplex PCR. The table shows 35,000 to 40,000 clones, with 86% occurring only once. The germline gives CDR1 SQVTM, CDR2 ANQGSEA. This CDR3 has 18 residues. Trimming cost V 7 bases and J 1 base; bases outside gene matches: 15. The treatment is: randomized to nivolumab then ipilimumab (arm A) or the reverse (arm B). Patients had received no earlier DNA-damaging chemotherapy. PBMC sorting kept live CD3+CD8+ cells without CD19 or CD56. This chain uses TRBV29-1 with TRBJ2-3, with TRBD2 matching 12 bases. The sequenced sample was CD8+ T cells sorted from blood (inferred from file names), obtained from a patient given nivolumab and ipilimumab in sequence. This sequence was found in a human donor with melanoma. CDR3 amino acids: CSADELAGGGGRTDTQYF. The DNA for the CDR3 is TGCAGCGCCGACGAACTAGCGGGAGGAGGGGGCCGCACAGATACGCAGTATTTT.